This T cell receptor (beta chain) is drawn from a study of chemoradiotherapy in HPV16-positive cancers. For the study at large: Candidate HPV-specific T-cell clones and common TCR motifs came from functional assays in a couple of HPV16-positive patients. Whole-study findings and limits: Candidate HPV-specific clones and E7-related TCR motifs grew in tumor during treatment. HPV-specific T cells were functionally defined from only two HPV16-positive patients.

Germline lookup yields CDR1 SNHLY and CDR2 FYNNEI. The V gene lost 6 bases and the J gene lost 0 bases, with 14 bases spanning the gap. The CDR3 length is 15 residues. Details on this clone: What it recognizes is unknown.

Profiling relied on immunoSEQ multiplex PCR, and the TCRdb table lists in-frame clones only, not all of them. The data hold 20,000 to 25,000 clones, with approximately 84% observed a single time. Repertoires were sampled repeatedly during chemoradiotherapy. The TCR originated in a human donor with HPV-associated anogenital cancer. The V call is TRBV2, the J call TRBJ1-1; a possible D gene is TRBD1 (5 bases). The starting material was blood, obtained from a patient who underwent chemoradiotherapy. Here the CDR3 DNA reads TGTGCCAGCAGGGACCGACAGCTCTTGAACACTGAAGCTTTCTTT. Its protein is CASRDRQLLNTEAFF.